The clone carrying this T cell receptor (beta chain) was detected a few times. Its antigen is undetermined. This record belongs to a study of beta chain features in type 1 diabetes. Germline V gene sequence: CDR1 GTSNPN, CDR2 SVGIG (reference sequence). The V gene lost 5 bases and the J gene lost 6 bases, with 12 bases spanning the gap. The CDR3 has 12 amino acids. Regarding the study as a whole: Moderate but significant shortening of TCRB CDR3s was recorded in all four CD4+ subsets from Type 1 diabetes patients. PCR might favor shorter templates, equally in patients and controls.

Reverse transcribing all isolated RNA meant expressed TCRB transcripts were sequenced. Generated by immunoSEQ multiplex PCR, the TCRdb table keeps only in-frame clones and is missing some. This table holds hundreds of thousands of clones, around 15% found once. The TCR was taken from a man aged 18 to 30 with type 1 diabetes. The rearrangement uses TRBV30 and TRBJ2-3; D unresolved. The sample was naive CD4+ T cells from blood. The CDR3 sequence: CAWALVIDTQYF. The CDR3 DNA reads as TGTGCCTGGGCGTTGGTAATTGATACGCAGTATTTT.